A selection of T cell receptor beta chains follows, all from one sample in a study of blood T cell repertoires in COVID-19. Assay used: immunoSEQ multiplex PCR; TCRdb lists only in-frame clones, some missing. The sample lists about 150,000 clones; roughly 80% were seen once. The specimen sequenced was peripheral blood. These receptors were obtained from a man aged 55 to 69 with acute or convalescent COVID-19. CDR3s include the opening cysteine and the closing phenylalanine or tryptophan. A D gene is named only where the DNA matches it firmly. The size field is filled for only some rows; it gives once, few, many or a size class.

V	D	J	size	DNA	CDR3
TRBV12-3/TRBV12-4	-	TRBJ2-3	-	TGTGCCAGCAGTTTAAAGGGGACATATACGCAGTATTTT	CASSLKGTYTQYF
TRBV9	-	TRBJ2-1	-	TGTGCCAGCAGCGCCCTAGCAGCGGAGCAGTTCTTC	CASSALAAEQFF
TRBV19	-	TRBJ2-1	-	TGTGCCAGTAGACCCTTAGCGGTGGGAAGGGAATACAATGAGCAGTTCTTC	CASRPLAVGREYNEQFF
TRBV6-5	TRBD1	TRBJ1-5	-	TGTGCCAGCAACCGGGACAGGGGGGTCGGGCCCCAGCATTTT	CASNRDRGVGPQHF
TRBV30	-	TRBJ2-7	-	TGTGCCTGGAACGGGCAGGGTTACGAGCAGTACTTC	CAWNGQGYEQYF
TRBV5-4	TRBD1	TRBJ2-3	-	TGTGCCAGCAGCATGAAACAGGGGGCGGGCACAGATACGCAGTATTTT	CASSMKQGAGTDTQYF
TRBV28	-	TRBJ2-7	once	TGTGCCAGCAGTTTATCAAGACAGAGGAGCTCCTACGAGCAGTACTTC	CASSLSRQRSSYEQYF
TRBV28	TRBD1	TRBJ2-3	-	TGTGCCAGCAGTTTATACAGGGGAGATACGCAGTATTTT	CASSLYRGDTQYF
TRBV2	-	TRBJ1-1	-	TGTGCCAGCAGCCCGAACGGTTTTCGGGACACTGAAGCTTTCTTT	CASSPNGFRDTEAFF
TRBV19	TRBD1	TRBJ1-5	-	TGTGCCAGTAGTATAGTAGGGCAGGGGGGTCAGCCCCAGCATTTT	CASSIVGQGGQPQHF
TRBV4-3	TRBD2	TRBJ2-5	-	TGCGCCAGCAGCCAGGAGGTACTAGCGGGGAACAACCAGTACTTC	CASSQEVLAGNNQYF
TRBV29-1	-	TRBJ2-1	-	TGCACCATAGGAGGCAATGAGCAGTTCTTC	CTIGGNEQFF
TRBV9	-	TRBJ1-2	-	TGTGCCAGCAGCGTAGATGCAGGGAACTATGGCTACACCTTC	CASSVDAGNYGYTF
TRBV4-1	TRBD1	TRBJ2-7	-	TGCGCCAGCAGCCAAGATGCTCAAGACAGGGGGCCATACGAGCAGTACTTC	CASSQDAQDRGPYEQYF
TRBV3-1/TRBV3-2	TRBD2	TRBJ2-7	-	TGTGCCAGCAGCCGGGGGACTACCGCCTACGAGCAGTACTTC	CASSRGTTAYEQYF
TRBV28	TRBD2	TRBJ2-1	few	TGTGCCAGCAGTCCCTTAGCGGGCCTCCGGGAGCAGTTCTTC	CASSPLAGLREQFF
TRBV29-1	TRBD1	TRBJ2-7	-	TGCAGCGGTAGACAGGGATCCTACGAGCAGTACTTC	CSGRQGSYEQYF
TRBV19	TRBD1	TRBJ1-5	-	TGTGCCAGTAGTTCCCGAGACAGGGGAAACAATCAGCCCCAGCATTTT	CASSSRDRGNNQPQHF
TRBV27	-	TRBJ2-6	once	TGTGCCAGCAGTTTGGGACTGGGCTCTGGGGCCAACGTCCTGACTTTC	CASSLGLGSGANVLTF
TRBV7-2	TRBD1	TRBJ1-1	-	TGTGCCAGCAGCCTCGGACAGGGGAACACTGAAGCTTTCTTT	CASSLGQGNTEAFF
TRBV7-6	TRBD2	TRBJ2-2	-	TGTGCCAGCAGCCCCATGGGGGGGGGCACCGGGGAGCTGTTTTTT	CASSPMGGGTGELFF
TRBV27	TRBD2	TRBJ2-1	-	TGTGCCAGCAGCCCCTATCGCCTAGCGGGGGCCCCCTACAATGAGCAGTTCTTC	CASSPYRLAGAPYNEQFF
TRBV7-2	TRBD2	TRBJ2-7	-	TGTGCCAGCAGCAGACGAGCGGGAGAGTCCTACGAGCAGTACTTC	CASSRRAGESYEQYF
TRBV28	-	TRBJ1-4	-	TGTGCCAGCAGTCCTCCCCGACAGGATGAAAAACTGTTTTTT	CASSPPRQDEKLFF
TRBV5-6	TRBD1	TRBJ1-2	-	TGTGCCAGCAGCCCACAGGGGGCCAGCTATGGCTACACCTTC	CASSPQGASYGYTF
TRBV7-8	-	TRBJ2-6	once	TGTGCCAGCAGCTTAGGGGCAGGGCTAGTGACTGGGGCCAACGTCCTGACTTTC	CASSLGAGLVTGANVLTF
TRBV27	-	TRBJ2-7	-	TGTGCCAGCAGTATACGCGGGTTGACCTACGAGCAGTACTTC	CASSIRGLTYEQYF
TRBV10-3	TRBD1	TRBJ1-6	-	TGTGCCATCAGTGATAATGGGGACAGGCCAAATTCACCCCTCCACTTT	CAISDNGDRPNSPLHF
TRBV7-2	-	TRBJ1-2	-	TGTGCCAGCAGACCAGGGGCCGCCTATGGCTACACCTTC	CASRPGAAYGYTF
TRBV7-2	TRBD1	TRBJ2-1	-	TGTGCCAGCAGGAAGGACAGGGGGAATGAGCAGTTCTTC	CASRKDRGNEQFF
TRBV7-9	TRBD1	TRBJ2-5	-	TGTGCCAGCAGCCCTTTAAGAGACAGGGCTATGGCTTCGGTGGAGACCCAGTACTTC	CASSPLRDRAMASVETQYF
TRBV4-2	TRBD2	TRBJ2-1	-	TGTGCCAGCAGCCCACTAGCGGGGGGGGGCTACAATGAGCAGTTCTTC	CASSPLAGGGYNEQFF
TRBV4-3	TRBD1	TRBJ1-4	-	TGCGCCAGCAGTGGACAGGTAGCAACTAATGAAAAACTGTTTTTT	CASSGQVATNEKLFF
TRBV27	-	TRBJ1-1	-	TGTGCCAGCAGTGCCTCGGGACACACAAAGGTCACTGAAGCTTTCTTT	CASSASGHTKVTEAFF
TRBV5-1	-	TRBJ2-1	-	TGCGCCAGCACTCTACGTGGGGGGACTGACAATGAGCAGTTCTTC	CASTLRGGTDNEQFF
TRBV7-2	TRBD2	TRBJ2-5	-	TGTGCCAGCAGGCTAGCGGGAGGGCAGAAGACCCAGTACTTC	CASRLAGGQKTQYF
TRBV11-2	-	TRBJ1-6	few	TGTGCCAGCAGCTTAGCAGGGGCCGTCTGGTCCCTCCACTTT	CASSLAGAVWSLHF
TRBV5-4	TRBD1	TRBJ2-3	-	TGTGCCAGCAGCTTGAAACAGGGGGCCCGGGATACGCAGTATTTT	CASSLKQGARDTQYF
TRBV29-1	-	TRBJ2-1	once	TGCAGCGCCGAGGTTCTAGATCCCTCTCAGTTCTTC	CSAEVLDPSQFF
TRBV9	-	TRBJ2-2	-	TGTGCCAGCAGCGTAGGACAGTTAGACACCGGGGAGCTGTTTTTT	CASSVGQLDTGELFF
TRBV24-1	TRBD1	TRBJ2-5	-	TGTGCCACCAGTGATTTCTCCGACAGGGCGCAAGAGACCCAGTACTTC	CATSDFSDRAQETQYF
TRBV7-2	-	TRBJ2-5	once	TGTGCCAGCAGCCGGGGTAGAACCCAGTACTTC	CASSRGRTQYF
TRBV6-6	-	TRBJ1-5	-	TGTGCCAGTGGAGGCAATCAGCCCCAGCATTTT	CASGGNQPQHF
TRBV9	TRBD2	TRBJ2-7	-	TGTGCCAGCAGCGTTTCTAGCGGGTCCTACGAGCAGTACTTC	CASSVSSGSYEQYF
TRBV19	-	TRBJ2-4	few	TGTGCCAGTAGTGCGCGGAGGGACAAAAACATTCAGTACTTC	CASSARRDKNIQYF
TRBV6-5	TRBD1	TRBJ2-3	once	TGTGCCAGCAAAAAACAGGGGTCCCGCACAGATACGCAGTATTTT	CASKKQGSRTDTQYF
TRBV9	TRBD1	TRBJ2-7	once	TGTGCCAGCAGCGTAGGGGGCACAGGGGAGGAGCAGTACTTC	CASSVGGTGEEQYF
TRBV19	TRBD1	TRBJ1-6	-	TGTGCCAGTAGTCCTCCGGGACAGGGGGCAGGGTCACCCCTCCACTTT	CASSPPGQGAGSPLHF
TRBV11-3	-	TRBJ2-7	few	TGTGCCAGCAGCATCCGGGGTGATTCCTACGAGCAGTACTTC	CASSIRGDSYEQYF
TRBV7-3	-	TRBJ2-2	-	TGTGCCAGCAGCCCCAGGGGCGGCCAGGGCGGGGAGCTGTTTTTT	CASSPRGGQGGELFF
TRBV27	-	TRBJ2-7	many	TGTGCCAGCAGTTCAATCGCTAGCAGTCTTTACGAGCAGTACTTC	CASSSIASSLYEQYF
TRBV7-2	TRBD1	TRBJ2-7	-	TGTGCCAGCAGCTTACTAAGGGACAGCTACGAGCAGTACTTC	CASSLLRDSYEQYF
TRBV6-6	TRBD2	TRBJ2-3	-	TGTGCCAGCAGTCCCGCCGCTGCCTCTAGCGGGAGGGCAGCAGATACGCAGTATTTT	CASSPAAASSGRAADTQYF
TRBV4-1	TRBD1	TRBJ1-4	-	TGCGCCAGCAGCCAAGCAGGGGGACGGGAAAAACTGTTTTTT	CASSQAGGREKLFF
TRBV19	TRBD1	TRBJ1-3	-	TGTGCCAGTAGGAGGACAGGGGCTGGAAACACCATATATTTT	CASRRTGAGNTIYF
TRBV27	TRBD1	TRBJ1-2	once	TGTGCCAGCAGTGTCGGGACAGGGTATGGCTACACCTTC	CASSVGTGYGYTF
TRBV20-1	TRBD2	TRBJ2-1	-	TGCAGTGCTAGTCGGGGGAGGGCCGCTGAGCAGTTCTTC	CSASRGRAAEQFF